This TCR beta chain was identified in a study of human T cells and chemical hapten exposure. In germline, CDR1 is SQVTM, CDR2 ANQGSEA. The CDR3 is made up of 12 amino acids. V was pared by 8 bases and J by 3 bases, with 13 bases between. This clonotype has ten or more counts. Library preparation tagged each individual cDNA molecule with a unique molecular identifier. TCRdb re-called the RACE reads through MiXCR, storing one row per CDR3 protein. The sample shows tens of thousands of distinct CDR3 sequences, over 9% of them seen only once. This sample's time point: pre-sensitization, week 0. Stated treatment: therapeutic diphenylcyclopropenone sensitization with weekly scalp DPC. From whole blood left unfractionated, total RNA was extracted.

The sample was whole blood, taken in connection with sensitization to the hapten diphenylcyclopropenone (DPC). The chain joins TRBV29-1 to TRBJ2-5; D may be TRBD2 (5 bases). The sequence derives from a man aged 50 to 59 with alopecia areata. Some clones in this sample may be carry-over from other donors' samples. The CDR3 loop is CSILPGEETQYF. CDR3 DNA: TGCAGCATACTACCCGGGGAAGAGACCCAGTACTTC.